One and the same sample provided the 4 T cell receptor beta chains below, sequenced in a study of T cells in Graves' hyperthyroidism and ophthalmopathy. The TCR beta CDR3 regions underwent amplification using RNA transcripts as the source. HTBI primers were the set used in a first-round RT-PCR of the TCR CDR3. TCRdb itself ran the multiplex PCR reads through MiXCR, one entry per CDR3 protein. The profile shows about 200,000 distinct CDR3 sequences, roughly 17% of them singletons. Sequencing was done on a sample of blood. Receptors originate from a woman aged 45-65 years with Graves' hyperthyroidism.

The genes are TRBV5-1 and TRBJ1-4; possibly TRBD1 for D (5 bases). Germline-derived CDR1 and CDR2 are SGHRS and YFSETQ. This CDR3 has 16 residues. Trimming shortened V by 0 bases and J by 1 base, and 10 bases separated the two germline ends. CDR3 sequence reads: CASSLGSGGTNEKLFF. The CDR3 DNA sequence: TGCGCCAGCAGCTTGGGCAGTGGGGGAACTAATGAAAAACTGTTTTTT.

Many counts were recorded for this clonotype. The J gene is TRBJ1-2, the V gene TRBV20-1; 9 bases map to TRBD1. The CDR3 loop spans 14 amino acids. Germline-derived CDR1 and CDR2 are DFQATT and SNEGSKA (reference sequence). After removal of 0 bases from V and 8 bases from J, the junction contained 7 bases not matched to a gene. CDR3 sequence: CSARDTGGARGYTF. In DNA form, the CDR3 reads TGCAGTGCTAGAGATACAGGGGGCGCGAGAGGCTACACCTTC.

This clonotype was picked up many times. The rearrangement uses TRBV6-1 and TRBJ1-2; weak D call: TRBD1 (5 bases). V lost 6 bases and J 7 bases, leaving 15 bases between the germline ends. The germline V gene encodes CDR1 MNHNS and CDR2 SASEGT. There are 13 residues in the CDR3. The CDR3 nucleotides read TGTGCCAGCAGCAAAGAGGGGACCGGTGGCTACACCTTC. It specifies CASSKEGTGGYTF.

The rearrangement links TRBV20-1 to TRBJ2-7; 7 bases fit TRBD2. The CDR3 extends over 13 amino acids. V shed 6 bases, J shed 2 bases, and the junction held 7 bases outside the gene matches. The germline V gene has CDR1 DFQATT and CDR2 SNEGSKA (reference sequence). The CDR3 here is CSARDYHTYEQYF. The CDR3 region has the DNA TGCAGTGCGAGGGACTACCATACCTACGAGCAGTACTTC.